These 20 T cell receptor beta chains came from one sample sequenced in a study of T cells in women clearing cervical HPV infection. Only in-frame clones appear in the TCRdb table, and some are missing; sequencing was by immunoSEQ multiplex PCR. This listing includes under 45,000 clones. The sample consisted of blood buffy coat. All receptors come from a woman aged 18 to 75 with a cervical HPV16 infection that either progressed to CIN3+ or cleared (not recorded which).

For this clone: Read coverage stops 3 residues before the CDR3 terminus; the germline J gene supplies the remainder. This chain connects TRBV30 to TRBJ2-7; D possibly corresponds to TRBD2 (5 bases). The CDR3 covers 18 residues. V lost 1 base and J lost 5, with 27 bases in between. From germline, CDR1 is GTSNPN and CDR2 SVGIG (reference sequence). CDR3 residues: CAWSGTFPTSYRSDEQYF. The CDR3 DNA, read in part, is TGTGCCTGGAGTGGGACTTTCCCCACTTCCTATAGATCTGACGAG.

In regard to this clone: Read data end 3 residues before the CDR3 end; the end is taken from the germline J gene. The rearrangement uses TRBV28 and TRBJ1-2, with TRBD1 matching 7 bases. Germline V gives CDR1 MDHEN, CDR2 SYDVKM. The V and J ends lost 4 bases and 0 bases, in that order; junction bases with no gene match: 5. This CDR3 is built from 15 residues. The CDR3 sequence: CASSSPGQTNYGYTF. CDR3 DNA (partial): TGTGCCAGCAGTTCCCCGGGACAGACTAACTATGGC.

Incomplete CDR3 DNA: TGCAGCGTGCGCGACCGGGACAGGGTAAACTATGGC. It encodes CSVRDRDRVNYG. The full CDR3 is CSVRDRDRVNYGYTF. V gene TRBV29-1 combines with J gene TRBJ1-2, with 9 bases fitting TRBD1. The read falls 3 residues short of the CDR3 end, and the missing part is taken from the germline J gene. The CDR3 is made up of 15 amino acids. J gave up 2 bases and V 6 bases, and 10 bases lay outside the gene matches. Germline V gene sequence: CDR1 SQVTM, CDR2 ANQGSEA. Combining the CDR3 with reference TRBV29-1 and TRBJ1-2 gives the whole variable domain SAVISQKPSRDICQRGTSLTIQCQVDSQVTMMFWYRQQPGQSLTLIATANQGSEATYESGFVIDKFPISRPNLTFSTLTVSNMSPEDSSIYLCSVRDRDRVNYGYTFGSGTRLTVV.

Details on this clone: From the germline J gene comes the end of the CDR3, since the read stops 3 residues before it. The chain recombines TRBV7-2 with TRBJ2-2; weak D call: TRBD2 (6 bases). The ends were cut back, 5 bases at V and 5 bases at J, with 12 bases in the middle. CDR1 and CDR2 (germline): SGHTA, FQGNSA. CDR3 size: 14 residues. The sequenced part of the CDR3 DNA is TGTGCCAGCAGCCAACCGGGACTTACCGGGGAG. Translating it yields CASSQPGLTGE. The whole CDR3 protein is CASSQPGLTGELFF.

Concerning this clone: The CDR3 goes on 3 residues after the read ends, and that part is filled in from the germline J gene. This rearrangement joins TRBV30 to TRBJ1-4, with D perhaps TRBD1 (5 bases). This CDR3 is built from 13 residues. Germline CDR1 is GTSNPN and CDR2 is SVGIG (reference sequence). The CDR3 sequence: CAWDRKGVSPLFF. The DNA read from the CDR3 is TGTGCCTGGGACAGAAAAGGGGTTTCACCA.

Notes on this clone: The read stops 3 residues short of the end of the CDR3; the missing end is completed from the germline J gene. This sequence joins TRBV7-2 and TRBJ2-6, with D unresolved. The ends were cut back, 5 bases at V and 0 bases at J, with 8 bases in the middle. The germline CDR1 and CDR2 sequences are SGHTA and FQGNSA. This CDR3 contains 15 residues. This chain's CDR3 is CASSAVGSGANVLTF. The CDR3 DNA, read in part, is TGTGCCAGCAGCGCAGTTGGCTCTGGGGCCAACGTC.

Notes on this clone: The read falls 3 residues short of the CDR3 end, and the missing part is taken from the germline J gene. This sequence joins TRBV5-4 and TRBJ2-7; D may be TRBD1 (6 bases). Per germline, CDR1 SGHNT and CDR2 YYREEE (reference sequence). V gave up 2 bases and J gave up 2 bases, with 14 bases separating them. This CDR3 contains 15 residues. CDR3 DNA, as far as it was read: TGTGCCAGCAGCTTTTACAGGGAACCACCCTACGAG. It encodes CASSFYREPPYE. The whole CDR3 is CASSFYREPPYEQYF.

For this clone: With the read ending 3 residues before the CDR3 end, the germline J gene is used to fill in that end. The chain employs TRBV29-1 and TRBJ2-1; D gene uncertain. Trimming cost V 4 bases and J 3 bases, with 4 bases left between them. CDR1 and CDR2 (germline): SQVTM, ANQGSEA. This CDR3 is 11 amino acids long. CDR3: CSVGLYNEQFF. Incomplete CDR3 DNA: TGCAGCGTTGGGCTCTACAATGAG.

Of note for this clone: The sequence runs out 3 residues before the end of the CDR3; the remainder is reconstructed from the germline J gene. The V call is TRBV7-3, the J call TRBJ1-1; D is perhaps TRBD1 (6 bases). Germline CDR1 SGHTA, CDR2 FQGTGA. This CDR3 has 16 residues. The V gene lost 5 bases and the J gene lost 4 bases, with 20 bases spanning the gap. The sequenced part of the CDR3 DNA is TGTGCCAGCAGCGTGACAGGCGGGGGCTGGGTCACTGAA. It translates to CASSVTGGGWVTE. In full, the CDR3 is CASSVTGGGWVTEAFF. Full variable domain (outside the CDR3, taken from reference TRBV7-3 and TRBJ1-1): GAGVSQTPSNKVTEKGKYVELRCDPISGHTALYWYRQSLGQGPEFLIYFQGTGAADDSGLPNDRFFAVRPEGSVSTLKIQRTERGDSAVYLCASSVTGGGWVTEAFFGQGTRLTVV.

Worth noting for this clone: The CDR3 goes on 3 residues after the read ends, and that part is filled in from the germline J gene. The chain combines TRBV7-3 with TRBJ2-3, with a possible D match to TRBD1 (7 bases). The CDR3 contains 15 residues. Germline V gene lookup returns CDR1 SGHTA and CDR2 FQGTGA. CDR3 bases read: TGTGCCAGCAGCCCCGGCGGGACAGAGCAAGAGACG. Its translation: CASSPGGTEQET. The full CDR3 is CASSPGGTEQETQYF.

Remarks on this clone: Read sequence stops 3 residues before the CDR3 end, and the germline J gene provides the missing end. The gene calls are TRBV5-1 and TRBJ2-2; D unresolved. Trimming took off 0 bases at V and 7 bases at J, with 10 bases between the two ends. CDR3 size: 14 residues. CDR1 is SGHRS, CDR2 YFSETQ, per germline. CDR3 residues: CASSLAFLHGELFF. CDR3 DNA, as far as it was read: TGCGCCAGCAGCTTGGCCTTCTTACACGGGGAG.

CDR3 DNA (partial): TGTGCCTGGACCCTTGGACTAGCCTATGAG. The encoded protein is CAWTLGLAYE. The complete CDR3 reads CAWTLGLAYEQFF. This chain uses TRBV30 with TRBJ2-1; 8 nucleotides agree with TRBD2. The CDR3 is cut off 3 residues early in the read; its end comes from the germline J gene. CDR3 length: 13 amino acids. After removal of 4 bases from V and 8 bases from J, the junction contained 7 bases not matched to a gene. CDR1 and CDR2 (germline): GTSNPN, SVGIG (reference sequence).

Points on this clone: Read data end 3 residues before the CDR3 end; the end is taken from the germline J gene. J is TRBJ2-7 and V is TRBV7-7; 8 nucleotides line up with TRBD2. CDR1 and CDR2 from the germline V gene are SSHAT and FNYEAQ (reference sequence). V lost 5 bases and J lost 5; bases outside the gene matches: 5. The CDR3 covers 13 residues. The CDR3: CASSRGGLNEQYF. CDR3 DNA (partial): TGTGCCAGCAGCCGGGGGGGGCTCAACGAG.

Points on this clone: The observed sequence ends 3 residues before the CDR3 terminus, with the missing tail filled in from the germline J gene. The gene calls are TRBV7-3 and TRBJ2-2; 7 positions agree with TRBD1. The CDR3 has 15 amino acids. V was pared by 5 bases and J by 7 bases, with 10 bases of the junction left unmatched. The germline V gene encodes CDR1 SGHTA and CDR2 FQGTGA. The CDR3 here is CASSSQQGINGELFF. CDR3 DNA, as far as it was read: TGTGCCAGCAGCAGCCAACAGGGGATTAACGGGGAG.

With respect to this clone: The CDR3 is cut off 3 residues early in the read; its end comes from the germline J gene. This chain uses TRBV19 with TRBJ1-1; TRBD1 matches 8 bases. The CDR3 runs to 14 residues. Germline CDR1 reads LNHDA; CDR2 reads SQIVND (reference sequence). The sequenced part of the CDR3 DNA is TGTGCCAGTAGGTGGGACAGGACTACGTTTCGA. Protein: CASRWDRTTFR. The CDR3 as a whole reads CASRWDRTTFRAFF.

Note on this clone: With the read ending 3 residues before the CDR3 end, the germline J gene is used to fill in that end. V usage is TRBV5-1 and J usage is TRBJ1-2, with D unclear. Germline V gene sequence: CDR1 SGHRS, CDR2 YFSETQ. The CDR3 is 13 amino acids. The ends were cut back, 1 base at V and 0 bases at J, with 4 bases in the middle. The CDR3 reads CASSLTANYGYTF. Incomplete CDR3 DNA: TGCGCCAGCAGCTTGACGGCTAACTATGGC.

Comments on this clone: The CDR3 end lies 3 residues beyond the end of the read and is filled in from the germline J gene. V and J are TRBV4-2 and TRBJ1-6, with 10 bases that match TRBD1. Germline trimming cut 3 bases from V and 9 bases from J; bases unmatched to any gene: 8. Germline assignment: CDR1 LGHNA and CDR2 YNFKEQ. This CDR3 is 16 amino acids long. CDR3 bases read: TGTGCCAGCAGCCAGGGGACAGGGGCGGGAGGTTCACCC. Encoded protein: CASSQGTGAGGSP. The full-length CDR3 reads as CASSQGTGAGGSPLHF.

Comments on this clone: The read comes to an end 3 residues before the CDR3 does, leaving the germline J gene to fill in the end. The J gene is TRBJ1-2, the V gene TRBV6-1; TRBD1 matches 8 bases. Germline-derived CDR1 and CDR2 are MNHNS and SASEGT. The CDR3 is 13 amino acids. Partial CDR3 DNA: TGTGCCAGCAGTGAACACAGGGGGGACGGC. Protein: CASSEHRGDG. The full CDR3 protein is CASSEHRGDGYTF.

Concerning this clone itself: The CDR3 extends 3 residues past the end of the read, so its final part is completed from the germline J gene. J is TRBJ1-1 and V is TRBV5-5; a weak D match, TRBD1 (6 bases). This CDR3 contains 14 residues. The germline gives CDR1 SGHKS, CDR2 YYEKEE (reference sequence). The V end lost 2 bases, the J end lost 3 bases, and 11 bases lay between the germline ends. CDR3 region: CASSFTTGYTEAFF. Partial CDR3 DNA: TGTGCCAGCAGCTTTACTACAGGGTACACTGAA.

Note on this clone: The read finishes 3 residues shy of the CDR3 end, and the germline J gene is used to complete it. This sequence joins TRBV5-4 and TRBJ2-5; D is unclear. Germline V CDR1 and CDR2: SGHNT, YYREEE (reference sequence). V was cut by 4 bases and J by 4 bases, with 14 bases left in between. The CDR3 is 14 residues long. The CDR3 DNA, read in part, is TGTGCCAGCAGCCAAACGAAGCGAATAGAGACC. This encodes CASSQTKRIET. The complete CDR3 sequence is CASSQTKRIETQYF.